Below are 13 T cell receptor beta chains sequenced from a single sample in a study of cytomegalovirus exposure and HLA in healthy donors. PCR amplification relied on 60 Vbeta primers (plus 13 Jbeta primers). TCRdb keeps only in-frame clones here, not all; method: immunoSEQ multiplex PCR. This sample yields more than 65,000 clones, of which 65% to 80% are seen a single time; about 3% belongs to the top ten. The sample was PBMCs. These receptors all come from a man between 35 and 55 years old in good health and CMV-seronegative.

V usage is TRBV27 and J usage is TRBJ2-7; 9 bases are shared with TRBD1. The CDR3 is 15 residues long. With 5 bases clipped from V and 5 bases from J, the junction kept 10 bases outside the gene matches. The V gene's germline CDR1 is MNHEY and CDR2 SMNVEV (reference sequence). This CDR3 is CASSPLPDRGHEQYF. For the CDR3, the DNA is TGTGCCAGCAGTCCCCTCCCGGACAGGGGACACGAGCAGTACTTC.

Regarding this clone: The junction departs from the called germline gene at one end, perhaps through a read error. The V gene is TRBV30, the J gene TRBJ1-1; 8 nucleotides line up with TRBD1. The germline V gene encodes CDR1 GTSNPN and CDR2 SVGIG (reference sequence). The CDR3 covers 11 residues. CDR3 bases: TGTGCCTGGATGTCGTTAGGACAGGGAAGCTTT. This sequence encodes CAWMSLGQGSF.

This clone was detected only a few times. V usage is TRBV21-1 and J usage is TRBJ2-7; whether TRBD1, the table's D call, matches the DNA was not checked. TRBV21-1 is listed as a pseudogene. This CDR3 is 17 amino acids long. CDR3 sequence reads: CASSKASLGSSSYEQYF. CDR3 nucleotides: TGTGCCAGCAGCAAAGCCAGTTTGGGCTCTTCGTCCTACGAGCAGTACTTC.

This chain joins TRBV27 and TRBJ1-4; 11 positions agree with TRBD1. Germline loops: CDR1 MNHEY, CDR2 SMNVEV (reference sequence). The CDR3 runs 13 residues. The V and J ends lost 7 bases and 12 bases, in that order; junction bases with no gene match: 7. In DNA form, the CDR3 reads TGTGCCAGCACTCGGACAGGGGGCCAGGAACTGTTTTTT. It yields the protein CASTRTGGQELFF.

The J gene is TRBJ1-1, the V gene TRBV4-2; D is perhaps TRBD1 (5 bases). This CDR3 has 14 residues. V was trimmed by 5 bases and J by 2 bases, leaving 12 bases between them. Germline V lookup: CDR1 LGHNA, CDR2 YNFKEQ. Here the CDR3 reads CASSVQGANTEAFF. In nucleotides, the CDR3 is TGTGCCAGCAGCGTTCAGGGTGCAAACACTGAAGCTTTCTTT.

The J gene is TRBJ1-1, the V gene TRBV6-5; 7 bases are a match to TRBD1. Trimming removed 5 bases from V and 7 bases from J; junction bases left unmatched: 7. The CDR3 runs to 13 residues. The germline CDR1 and CDR2 sequences are MNHEY and SVGAGI. The CDR3 DNA reads as TGTGCCAGCAGTGAAAGACAGGGCGGTGAAGCTTTCTTT. Protein: CASSERQGGEAFF.

This clone showed up just a few times. The V and J genes are TRBV7-2 and TRBJ1-5, with D perhaps matching TRBD1 (6 bases). V lost 7 bases and J lost 6, with 19 bases in between. The CDR3 runs to 15 residues. Germline assignment: CDR1 SGHTA and CDR2 FQGNSA. CDR3 coding DNA: TGTGCCAGCACCCTAGCTGGGGGCGCGGTTCAGCCCCAGCATTTT. Protein product: CASTLAGGAVQPQHF.

The chain joins TRBV27 to TRBJ1-1, with TRBD1 matching 8 bases. The CDR3 contains 14 residues. V gave up 6 bases and J gave up 7 bases; unmatched junction bases: 10. Germline V gene data show CDR1 as MNHEY and CDR2 as SMNVEV (reference sequence). CDR3 region: CASRPTGVAYEAFF. DNA of the CDR3: TGTGCCAGCAGACCGACAGGGGTAGCCTATGAAGCTTTCTTT.

The chain couples TRBV4-2 to TRBJ2-3; 12 bases align to TRBD2. J was trimmed by 6 bases and V by 4 bases; bases with no gene match: 8. The CDR3 has 16 amino acids. From germline, CDR1 is LGHNA and CDR2 YNFKEQ. CDR3 DNA sequence: TGTGCCAGCAGCCCGTCTAGCGGGGGGGGCTCGGATACGCAGTATTTT. Translation gives CASSPSSGGGSDTQYF.

The rearrangement links TRBV2 to TRBJ2-2; D is possibly TRBD2 (6 bases). This CDR3 is 15 amino acids long. The germline V gene encodes CDR1 SNHLY and CDR2 FYNNEI. V was shortened by 6 bases and J by 3 bases, with 14 bases between the two germline ends. The CDR3 DNA reads as TGTGCCAGCAGGCCCCCGGGACTTTACACCGGGGAGCTGTTTTTT. It specifies CASRPPGLYTGELFF.

The chain recombines TRBV27 with TRBJ2-1; TRBD2 matches 8 bases. J gave up 0 bases and V 7 bases, and 2 bases lay outside the gene matches. The CDR3 is made up of 14 amino acids. The germline CDR1 and CDR2 sequences are MNHEY and SMNVEV (reference sequence). The CDR3 here is CASTRGGSYNEQFF. CDR3 coding DNA: TGTGCCAGCACTCGGGGGGGCTCCTACAATGAGCAGTTCTTC.

V and J are TRBV19 and TRBJ2-5; D is perhaps TRBD1 (6 bases). From germline, CDR1 is LNHDA and CDR2 SQIVND (reference sequence). CDR3 length: 12 residues. V lost 6 bases to trimming and J lost 8 bases, with 13 bases between them. The CDR3 loop is CASSGQGRTQYF. Written as DNA, the CDR3 is TGTGCCAGTAGCGGCCAGGGGAGAACCCAGTACTTC.

V is TRBV5-1 and J is TRBJ2-7; TRBD1 might be the D (6 bases). This CDR3 spans 16 amino acids. V was clipped by 4 bases and J by 4 bases, with 21 bases between them. Per the germline V gene, CDR1 is SGHRS and CDR2 is YFSETQ. The CDR3 is CASSVKILDSYYEQYF. CDR3 in DNA: TGCGCCAGCAGCGTAAAAATATTGGACAGCTATTACGAGCAGTACTTC.